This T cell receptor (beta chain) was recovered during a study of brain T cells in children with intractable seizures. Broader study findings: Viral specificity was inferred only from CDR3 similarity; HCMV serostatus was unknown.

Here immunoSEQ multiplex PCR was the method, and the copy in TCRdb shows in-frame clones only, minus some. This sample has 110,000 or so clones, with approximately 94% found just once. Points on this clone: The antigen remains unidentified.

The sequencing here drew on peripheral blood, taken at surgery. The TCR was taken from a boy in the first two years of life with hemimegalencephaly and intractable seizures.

CDR3: CASSTRRWGEQMNYGYTF. In DNA form, the CDR3 reads TGTGCCAGCAGCACCCGCCGTTGGGGGGAGCAAATGAACTATGGCTACACCTTC. The chain links TRBV21-1 to TRBJ1-2. TRBV21-1 is a pseudogene segment. The length of the CDR3 is 18 residues.